These 20 T cell receptor beta chains came from one sample sequenced in a study of PD-1 blockade in classical Hodgkin lymphoma. This sample's time point: cycle 4 day 1 (C4D1), after less than 7 weeks of nivolumab. Each and every patient relapsed after autologous stem cell transplantation, and patients got differing brentuximab vedotin exposure. Measured with immunoSEQ multiplex PCR; TCRdb has only the in-frame clones, and not every one. The sample lists about 50,000 clones, approximately 76% occurring once. Sequences were derived from peripheral blood mononuclear cells (PBMCs), sampled before the fourth cycle of nivolumab. All receptors come from a human donor with classical Hodgkin lymphoma.

This clone was seen a handful of times. The J gene is TRBJ1-2, the V gene TRBV5-8; D is ambiguous. Trimming removed 4 bases at V and 4 bases at J, with 11 bases between. Germline V lookup: CDR1 SGHTS, CDR2 YDEGEE. The CDR3 spans 13 residues. CDR3: CASSPGLLYGYTF. CDR3 coding DNA: TGTGCCAGCAGCCCCGGGTTACTCTATGGCTACACCTTC.

V usage is TRBV7-9 and J usage is TRBJ1-1; D gene ambiguous. Deletions cut 5 bases from V and 5 bases from J, with 9 bases between. Germline CDR1 is SEHNR and CDR2 is FQNEAQ (reference sequence). This CDR3 contains 12 residues. The CDR3 bases are TGTGCCAGCAGCGTGGGTAGAACTGAAGCTTTCTTT. Translated, it gives CASSVGRTEAFF. Supplemented by reference TRBV7-9 and TRBJ1-1, the full variable domain reads DTGVSQNPRHKITKRGQNVTFRCDPISEHNRLYWYRQTLGQGPEFLTYFQNEAQLEKSRLLSDRFSAERPKGSFSTLEIQRTEQGDSAMYLCASSVGRTEAFFGQGTRLTVV.

The chain combines TRBV5-4 with TRBJ2-7; D gene ambiguous. CDR1 and CDR2 (germline): SGHNT, YYREEE (reference sequence). V lost 4 bases, J lost 4 bases, and 9 bases lay in between. The length of the CDR3 is 12 residues. CDR3 amino acids: CASSQDGYEQYF. CDR3 nucleotides: TGTGCCAGCAGCCAAGATGGGTACGAGCAGTACTTC.

The table lists this clone with a count of one. This sequence joins TRBV11-2 and TRBJ2-1; 8 bases map to TRBD2. V lost 4 bases and J lost 9; bases outside the gene matches: 11. Looked up from germline, CDR1 is SGHAT and CDR2 is FQNNGV. CDR3 length: 15 amino acids. CDR3 coding DNA: TGTGCCAGCAGCTGGGCGGGAGGACTCTCTCGTGAGCAGTTCTTC. Translation: CASSWAGGLSREQFF.

The chain uses TRBV6-6 and TRBJ2-7, with D unresolved. The ends were cut back, 2 bases at V and 1 base at J, with 9 bases in the middle. The CDR3 is 14 amino acids. The germline gives CDR1 MNHNY, CDR2 SVGAGI (reference sequence). This CDR3 is CASSYDGLSYEQYF. For the CDR3, the DNA is TGTGCCAGCAGTTACGATGGCCTATCCTACGAGCAGTACTTC.

This rearrangement joins TRBV4-3 to TRBJ1-1; D is uncertain. The germline gives CDR1 LGHNA, CDR2 YSLEER. V was trimmed by 4 bases and J by 0 bases, leaving 12 bases between them. The length of the CDR3 is 15 residues. This chain's CDR3 is CASSPLGIMNTEAFF. CDR3 nucleotides: TGCGCCAGCAGCCCCCTTGGGATCATGAACACTGAAGCTTTCTTT.

The V and J genes are TRBV6-1 and TRBJ1-5; possibly TRBD1 for D (6 bases). V lost 2 bases to trimming and J lost 6 bases, with 17 bases between them. From germline, CDR1 is MNHNS and CDR2 SASEGT. This CDR3 region has 16 residues. The CDR3 nucleotides are TGTGCCAGCAGTGAAAGGAACAGGGTTGGGAGTCAGCCCCAGCATTTT. This translates into CASSERNRVGSQPQHF.

The V gene is TRBV2, the J gene TRBJ2-1, with D unclear. Germline CDR1 is SNHLY and CDR2 is FYNNEI. CDR3 length: 13 amino acids. Trimming pared 5 bases from V and 12 bases from J, leaving 17 bases between. CDR3 nucleotide sequence: TGTGCCAGCAGTTCCCCTCCCCGGTCCGGGCAGTTCTTC. Protein sequence: CASSSPPRSGQFF.

The chain couples TRBV19 to TRBJ1-5; possible D gene TRBD1, 5 bases. The germline V gene has CDR1 LNHDA and CDR2 SQIVND (reference sequence). V was clipped by 2 bases and J by 5 bases, with 13 bases between them. The CDR3 is 15 residues long. CDR3 bases: TGTGCCAGTAGTATATCGCTGCGGGGGTATCAGCCCCAGCATTTT. Translating it yields CASSISLRGYQPQHF.

The gene calls are TRBV7-2 and TRBJ2-7; TRBD2 matches at 13 bases. The V segment lost 5 bases and the J segment 2 bases; nucleotides outside the gene matches: 3. The germline gives CDR1 SGHTA, CDR2 FQGNSA. This CDR3 is built from 15 residues. The CDR3 region is CASSRLAGGTYEQYF. CDR3 bases: TGTGCCAGCAGCCGACTAGCGGGAGGCACCTACGAGCAGTACTTC.

This clone came up once. The genes are TRBV5-8 and TRBJ2-1; D call uncertain. The V gene lost 1 base and the J gene lost 3 bases, with 8 bases spanning the gap. Germline CDR1 is SGHTS and CDR2 is YDEGEE. The CDR3 length is 14 residues. The CDR3 region is CASSLRSIYNEQFF. The CDR3 DNA follows: TGTGCCAGCAGCTTGAGAAGTATCTACAATGAGCAGTTCTTC.

The chain joins TRBV2 to TRBJ2-3; 12 positions agree with TRBD2. The junction had 8 bases not matched to a gene; V was cut back by 7 bases and J by 6 bases. The CDR3 loop spans 15 amino acids. Germline V CDR1 and CDR2: SNHLY, FYNNEI. CDR3 nucleotides: TGTGCCAGCAATGTTCTAGCGGGAGGGCGGGATACGCAGTATTTT. It translates to CASNVLAGGRDTQYF.

The chain uses TRBV19 and TRBJ1-5; 10 nucleotides line up with TRBD1. Unmatched junction bases numbered 7, after V lost 4 bases and J lost 4 bases. From germline, CDR1 is LNHDA and CDR2 SQIVND (reference sequence). The CDR3 has 16 amino acids. CDR3 nucleotides: TGTGCCAGTAGTACCCGGACAGGGGGACTAAATCAGCCCCAGCATTTT. Protein sequence: CASSTRTGGLNQPQHF.

This clone was detected only once. Here the CDR3 DNA reads TGTGCCAGCAACCCAGCCCGGGAAAACCCCCGAGCTTTCTTT. Protein: CASNPARENPRAFF. The V and J genes are TRBV7-9 and TRBJ1-1; D is unresolved. Trimming stripped 7 bases from V and 10 bases from J, with 22 bases between. The CDR3 spans 14 residues. The germline V gene has CDR1 SEHNR and CDR2 FQNEAQ (reference sequence).

The rearrangement links TRBV5-7 to TRBJ2-3; the match to TRBD2 covers 10 bases. TRBV5-7 is identified as an open reading frame with a role that is uncertain. V was pared by 4 bases and J by 5 bases, with 19 bases of the junction left unmatched. This CDR3 has 19 amino acids. DNA for the CDR3: TGTGCCAGCAGCGGAAGCGGGACTAGCGACTCCATTGGGCGAGATACGCAGTATTTT. Translated, it gives CASSGSGTSDSIGRDTQYF.

The chain is built from TRBV5-6 and TRBJ1-2; 7 positions match TRBD1. The germline CDR1 and CDR2 sequences are SGHDT and YYEEEE. Trimming removed 4 bases from V and 2 bases from J; junction bases left unmatched: 5. The CDR3 sequence is 14 residues long. The CDR3 coding sequence is TGTGCCAGCAGCAATACGACAGGGAACTATGGCTACACCTTC. Its translation is CASSNTTGNYGYTF.

This chain connects TRBV6-5 to TRBJ1-1; a possible D gene is TRBD1 (5 bases). The CDR3 has 14 amino acids. Germline lookup yields CDR1 MNHEY and CDR2 SVGAGI. V shed 5 bases and J shed 11 bases, with 21 bases lying between them. CDR3 sequence: CASSTTTWGVGAFF. The CDR3 bases are TGTGCCAGCAGTACAACAACATGGGGGGTAGGTGCTTTCTTT.

The table lists this clone with a few counts. The chain combines TRBV5-4 with TRBJ1-2; 7 bases are shared with TRBD1. Per germline, CDR1 SGHNT and CDR2 YYREEE (reference sequence). This CDR3 contains 14 residues. The V segment lost 1 base and the J segment 3 bases; nucleotides outside the gene matches: 3. CDR3: CASSLTGVDYGYTF. The CDR3 nucleotides read TGTGCCAGCAGCTTGACAGGGGTGGACTATGGCTACACCTTC. Full variable domain (rest looked up from reference TRBV5-4 and TRBJ1-2): ETGVTQSPTHLIKTRGQQVTLRCSSQSGHNTVSWYQQALGQGPQFIFQYYREEENGRGNFPPRFSGLQFPNYSSELNVNALELDDSALYLCASSLTGVDYGYTFGSGTRLTVV.

The rearrangement uses TRBV5-4 and TRBJ2-5, with 7 bases aligning to TRBD1. Looked up from germline, CDR1 is SGHNT and CDR2 is YYREEE (reference sequence). Germline trimming cut 1 base from V and 6 bases from J; bases unmatched to any gene: 15. The CDR3 length is 17 residues. DNA of the CDR3: TGTGCCAGCAGCTTGCCTGGGGCGGCACAAGGGGGCAAGACCCAGTACTTC. Translating gives CASSLPGAAQGGKTQYF.

This clone came up many times. J is TRBJ2-2 and V is TRBV6-4, with no clear D. The germline V and J ends were trimmed by 7 bases and 6 bases, with 15 bases remaining between them. From germline, CDR1 is MRHNA and CDR2 SNTAGT. This CDR3 is built from 14 residues. The CDR3: CASKPDGPAGELFF. DNA for the CDR3: TGTGCCAGCAAGCCGGACGGCCCGGCCGGGGAGCTGTTTTTT.